A selection of T cell receptor beta chains follows, all from one sample in a study of beta chain features in type 1 diabetes. Clones were read by immunoSEQ multiplex PCR, and TCRdb kept only the in-frame ones, dropping some. The repertoire has 500,000 to 800,000 clones, about an eighth of them found once; the top ten carry more than 0.1%. Sequencing used naive CD4+ T cells from blood. These receptors were taken from a man aged 25-45 years with type 1 diabetes. Each CDR3 is given with its conserved first and last residue. Each record gives: clone size, J gene, D gene, V gene, CDR3 DNA, CDR3 protein. The D gene is left open where the match is weak. Some rows mark clone size as missing; the rest say once, few, many or name a class of expanded clone.

.	TRBJ1-2	TRBD1	TRBV18	TGTGCCAGCTCAGGGACAGCGGGTAACTATGGCTACACCTTC	CASSGTAGNYGYTF
few	TRBJ2-2	.	TRBV30	TGTGCCTCTACTGGATTCGCCTCGAACACCGGGGAGCTGTTTTTT	CASTGFASNTGELFF
few	TRBJ2-3	TRBD2	TRBV6-5	TGTGCCAGCAGTCGGACTAGCGAACACACAGATACGCAGTATTTT	CASSRTSEHTDTQYF
few	TRBJ1-3	.	TRBV29-1	TGCAGCGTTGACAGTCCTAACAGCTCTGGAAACACCATATATTTT	CSVDSPNSSGNTIYF
.	TRBJ1-1	.	TRBV5-4	TGTGCCAACAGAGCGAGAGGGCCCTGGAACACTGAAGCTTTCTTT	CANRARGPWNTEAFF
few	TRBJ2-3	.	TRBV28	TGTGCCAGCAGTTTGTATCCCAATACGCAGTATTTT	CASSLYPNTQYF
.	TRBJ1-2	.	TRBV5-1	TGCGCCAGCAGCTTACCCGGGACCTATGGCTACACCTTC	CASSLPGTYGYTF
.	TRBJ2-4	TRBD1	TRBV4-1	TGCGCCAGCAGCCAACCCGGGACAGGGGCCAAAAACATTCAGTACTTC	CASSQPGTGAKNIQYF
few	TRBJ1-2	TRBD1	TRBV6-1	TGTGCCAGCAGTGAATCGACAGGGCTTAACTATGGCTACACCTTC	CASSESTGLNYGYTF
.	TRBJ1-2	.	TRBV21-1	TGTGCCAGCAGCAAAGCATGGGACAGCGCTAACTATGGCTACACCTTC	CASSKAWDSANYGYTF
.	TRBJ2-1	.	TRBV2	TGTGCCAGCAGTGCTTCTCGCCCGGGACATGAGCAGTTCTTC	CASSASRPGHEQFF
.	TRBJ1-2	.	TRBV4-1	TGCGCCAGCAGCCAAGATCTAGGGGGGAACTATGGCTACACCTTC	CASSQDLGGNYGYTF
few	TRBJ2-1	.	TRBV27	TGTGCCAGCAGTTCCCGACAGGTGCCAAATGAGCAGTTCTTC	CASSSRQVPNEQFF
.	TRBJ2-7	.	TRBV5-4	TGTGCCAGCAGCAGCCGGGGCCACTCCTACGAGCAGTACTTC	CASSSRGHSYEQYF
.	TRBJ1-2	.	TRBV5-1	TGCGCCAGCAGCTTGGCTTTGTCCTCTAACTATGGCTACACCTTC	CASSLALSSNYGYTF
.	TRBJ1-6	.	TRBV7-3	TGTGCCAGCAGCTTAGCTGGGGCAAATTCACCCCTCCACTTT	CASSLAGANSPLHF
few	TRBJ2-5	TRBD1	TRBV12-5	TGTGCTAGTGGGCGGACAGGGAAAGAGACCCAGTACTTC	CASGRTGKETQYF
few	TRBJ1-1	.	TRBV5-4	TGTGCCAGCAGCTTGTCGGGCGGCACTGAAGCTTTCTTT	CASSLSGGTEAFF
.	TRBJ1-2	TRBD1	TRBV11-2	TGTGCCAGCAGCTTACGGTCTGGACAGGTTAACTATGGCTACACCTTC	CASSLRSGQVNYGYTF
few	TRBJ2-5	.	TRBV28	TGTGCCAGCAGTGCCCTACAGGAAGCGCCGGAGACCCAGTACTTC	CASSALQEAPETQYF
.	TRBJ1-6	.	TRBV11-3	TGTGCCAGCAGCTTAATGGCAGGGAATAATAATTCACCCCTCCACTTT	CASSLMAGNNNSPLHF
.	TRBJ1-1	TRBD1	TRBV5-4	TGTGCCAGCGGACAGGGCTCCTCTCCGTTGAGGGCTGAAGCTTTCTTT	CASGQGSSPLRAEAFF
.	TRBJ1-1	.	TRBV5-1	TGCGCCAGCAGCTTGGGAGGGACGAACACTGAAGCTTTCTTT	CASSLGGTNTEAFF
.	TRBJ2-3	.	TRBV20-1	TGCAGTGCAACACCCGCAGATACGCAGTATTTT	CSATPADTQYF
.	TRBJ1-5	.	TRBV6-5	TGTGCCACCCAGGGGAGCAATCAGCCCCAGCATTTT	CATQGSNQPQHF
.	TRBJ2-3	.	TRBV4-3	TGCGCCAGCAGCGAGGGGGGACGGGGTAATACGCAGTATTTT	CASSEGGRGNTQYF
.	TRBJ2-6	TRBD2	TRBV7-2	TGTGCCAGCAGCTCCACGGGCGGGGGATCTGGGGCCAACGTCCTGACTTTC	CASSSTGGGSGANVLTF
few	TRBJ2-3	TRBD1	TRBV28	TGTGCCAGCAGTTCGGGACAGCTCACAGATACGCAGTATTTT	CASSSGQLTDTQYF
few	TRBJ2-5	TRBD2	TRBV7-9	TGTGCCAGCAGCTCGAGGGTCGGGACTAGCGTAGAGACCCAGTACTTC	CASSSRVGTSVETQYF